This entry describes one T cell receptor (beta chain). Its antigen is unknown. The record originates from a study of radiation and T cells in renal cell carcinoma. The wider study: Nephrectomy followed 15 Gy stereotactic body radiation by 4 weeks.

Study-level results: Top tumor clonotypes rose in blood 2 weeks post-radiation, then contracted. No pretreatment tumor biopsies were available for baseline clonotypes.

The protocol was immunoSEQ multiplex PCR, while the TCRdb copy is restricted to in-frame clones and leaves out a portion. Altogether tens of thousands of clones are present, 60% to 85% being singletons, with the ten largest covering 6% to 9.5%. Time point given: baseline pretreatment blood. Treatment denoted: 15 Gy SBRT to primary tumor, nephrectomy 4 weeks later. The sequences come from blood, collected from a patient whose treatment included radiotherapy and nephrectomy. The TCR sequence derives from a man in his sixties with renal cell carcinoma.

The CDR3 bases are TGTGCCAGCAGCTTAGGACAGGGCATGAACACTGAAGCTTTCTTT. Amino acid sequence: CASSLGQGMNTEAFF. The chain links TRBV7-8 to TRBJ1-1; 7 nucleotides align to TRBD1. The V gene's germline CDR1 is SGHVS and CDR2 FQNEAQ. The CDR3 is made up of 15 amino acids. J lost 0 bases, V lost 1 base, and 2 bases had no gene match.